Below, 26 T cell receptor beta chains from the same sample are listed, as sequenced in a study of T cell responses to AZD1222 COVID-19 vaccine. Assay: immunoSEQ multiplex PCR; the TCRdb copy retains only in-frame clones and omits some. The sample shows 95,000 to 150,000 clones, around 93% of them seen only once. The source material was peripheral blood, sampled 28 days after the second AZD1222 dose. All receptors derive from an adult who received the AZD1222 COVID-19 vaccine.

The CDR3 DNA reads as TGTGCCAGCAGTGAATTGAGTGGCTACACCTTC. The encoded protein is CASSELSGYTF. J is TRBJ1-2 and V is TRBV25-1; D is ambiguous. The germline V and J ends were trimmed by 1 base and 7 bases, with 4 bases remaining between them. The germline CDR1 and CDR2 sequences are MGHDK and SYGVNS. The CDR3 runs to 11 residues.

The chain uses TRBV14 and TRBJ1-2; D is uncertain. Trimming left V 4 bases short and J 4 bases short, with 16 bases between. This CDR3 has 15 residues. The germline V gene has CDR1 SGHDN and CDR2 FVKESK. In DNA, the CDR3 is TGTGCCAGCAGCCCAAATCATAGGACTCGCTATGGCTACACCTTC. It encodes CASSPNHRTRYGYTF.

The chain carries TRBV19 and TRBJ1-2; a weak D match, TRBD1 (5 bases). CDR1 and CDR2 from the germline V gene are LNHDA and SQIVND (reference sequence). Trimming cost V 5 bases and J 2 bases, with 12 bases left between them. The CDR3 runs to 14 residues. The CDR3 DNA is TGTGCCAGTAGTCCTCAGGGTGGGAACTATGGCTACACCTTC. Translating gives CASSPQGGNYGYTF.

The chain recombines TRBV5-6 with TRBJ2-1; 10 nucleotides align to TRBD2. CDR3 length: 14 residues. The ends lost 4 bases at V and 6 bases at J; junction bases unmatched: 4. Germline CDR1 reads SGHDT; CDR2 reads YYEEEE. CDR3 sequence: CASSLPSGGNEQFF. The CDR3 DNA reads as TGTGCCAGCAGCCTCCCTAGCGGGGGCAATGAGCAGTTCTTC.

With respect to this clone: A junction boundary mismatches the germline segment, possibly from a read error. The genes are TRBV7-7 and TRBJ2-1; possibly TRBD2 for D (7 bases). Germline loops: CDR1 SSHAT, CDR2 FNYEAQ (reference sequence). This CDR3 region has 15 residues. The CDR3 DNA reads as TGTGCTAGCAGCCAAGAAGGGGGGGCGGAGAATGAGCAGTTCTTC. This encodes CASSQEGGAENEQFF.

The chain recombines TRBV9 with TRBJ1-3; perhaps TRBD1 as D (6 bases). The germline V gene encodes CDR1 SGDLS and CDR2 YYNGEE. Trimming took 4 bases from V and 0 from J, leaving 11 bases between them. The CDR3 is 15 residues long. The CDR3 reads CASSTTGSSGNTIYF. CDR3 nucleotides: TGTGCCAGCAGCACCACAGGGAGCTCTGGAAACACCATATATTTT.

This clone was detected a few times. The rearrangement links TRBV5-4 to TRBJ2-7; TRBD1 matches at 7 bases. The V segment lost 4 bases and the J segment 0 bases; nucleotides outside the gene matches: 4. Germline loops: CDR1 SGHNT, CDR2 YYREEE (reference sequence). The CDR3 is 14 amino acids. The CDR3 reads CASSLQGPSYEQYF. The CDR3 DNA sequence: TGTGCCAGCAGCCTACAGGGGCCCTCCTACGAGCAGTACTTC.

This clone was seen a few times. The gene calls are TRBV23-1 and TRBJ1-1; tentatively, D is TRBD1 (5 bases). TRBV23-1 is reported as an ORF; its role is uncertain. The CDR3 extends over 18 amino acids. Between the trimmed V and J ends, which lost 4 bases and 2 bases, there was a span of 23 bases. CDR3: CASSRFFSGIGRNTEAFF. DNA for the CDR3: TGCGCCAGCAGTCGTTTTTTTTCAGGGATCGGCCGTAACACTGAAGCTTTCTTT.

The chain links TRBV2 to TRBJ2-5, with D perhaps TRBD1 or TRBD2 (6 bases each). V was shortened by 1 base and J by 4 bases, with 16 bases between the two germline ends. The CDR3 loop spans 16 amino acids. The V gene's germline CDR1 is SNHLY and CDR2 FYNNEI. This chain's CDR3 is CASSEVGRRGTETQYF. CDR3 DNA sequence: TGTGCCAGCAGTGAAGTTGGTCGGAGGGGGACAGAGACCCAGTACTTC.

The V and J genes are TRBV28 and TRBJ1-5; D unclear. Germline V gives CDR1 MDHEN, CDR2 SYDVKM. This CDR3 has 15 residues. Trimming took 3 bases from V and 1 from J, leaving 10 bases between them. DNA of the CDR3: TGTGCCAGCAGTTTTAGTTGGGAGAGCAATCAGCCCCAGCATTTT. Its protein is CASSFSWESNQPQHF.

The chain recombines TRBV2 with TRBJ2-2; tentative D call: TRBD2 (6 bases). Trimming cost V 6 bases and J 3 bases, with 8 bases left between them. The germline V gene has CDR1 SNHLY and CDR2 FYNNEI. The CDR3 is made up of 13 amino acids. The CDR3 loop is CASRTRHTGELFF. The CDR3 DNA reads TGTGCCAGCAGGACTAGACACACCGGGGAGCTGTTTTTT. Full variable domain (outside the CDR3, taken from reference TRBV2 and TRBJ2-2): EPEVTQTPSHQVTQMGQEVILRCVPISNHLYFYWYRQILGQKVEFLVSFYNNEISEKSEIFDDQFSVERPDGSNFTLKIRSTKLEDSAMYFCASRTRHTGELFFGEGSRLTVL.

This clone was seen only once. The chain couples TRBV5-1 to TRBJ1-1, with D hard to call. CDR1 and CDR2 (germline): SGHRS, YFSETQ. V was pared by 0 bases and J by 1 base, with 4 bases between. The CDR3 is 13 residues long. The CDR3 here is CASSLVSNTEAFF. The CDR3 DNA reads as TGCGCCAGCAGCTTGGTATCGAACACTGAAGCTTTCTTT.

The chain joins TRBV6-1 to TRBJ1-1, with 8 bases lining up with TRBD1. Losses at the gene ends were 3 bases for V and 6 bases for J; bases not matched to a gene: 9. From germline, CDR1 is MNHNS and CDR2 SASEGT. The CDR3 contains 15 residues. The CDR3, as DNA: TGTGCCAGCAGTGAGACACAGGGGGGAATTGCTGAAGCTTTCTTT. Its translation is CASSETQGGIAEAFF.

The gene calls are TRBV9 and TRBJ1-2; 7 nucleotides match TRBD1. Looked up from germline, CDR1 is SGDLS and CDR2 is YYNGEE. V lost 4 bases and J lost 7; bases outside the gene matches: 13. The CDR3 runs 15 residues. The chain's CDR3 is CASSSGGTASVGYTF. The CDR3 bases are TGTGCCAGCAGCTCTGGCGGGACAGCTTCGGTTGGCTACACCTTC.

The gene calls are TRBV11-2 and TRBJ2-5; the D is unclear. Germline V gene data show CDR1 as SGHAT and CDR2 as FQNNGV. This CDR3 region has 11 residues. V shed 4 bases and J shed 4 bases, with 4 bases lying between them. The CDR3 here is CASSSSETQYF. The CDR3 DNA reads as TGTGCCAGCAGCTCCTCAGAGACCCAGTACTTC.

CDR3 in DNA: TGTGCCAGCAGCGCCGGGGGTCCCACTGAAGCTTTCTTT. Protein: CASSAGGPTEAFF. This rearrangement joins TRBV7-8 to TRBJ1-1; D may be TRBD1 (5 bases). Trimming removed 5 bases at V and 4 bases at J, with 11 bases between. Germline CDR1 and CDR2: SGHVS and FQNEAQ. The CDR3 runs to 13 residues.

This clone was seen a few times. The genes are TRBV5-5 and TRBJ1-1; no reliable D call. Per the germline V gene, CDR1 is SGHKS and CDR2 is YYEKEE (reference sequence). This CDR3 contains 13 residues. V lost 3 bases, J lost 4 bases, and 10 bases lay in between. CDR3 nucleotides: TGTGCCAGCAGCTCGGAATATTTCACTGAAGCTTTCTTT. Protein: CASSSEYFTEAFF.

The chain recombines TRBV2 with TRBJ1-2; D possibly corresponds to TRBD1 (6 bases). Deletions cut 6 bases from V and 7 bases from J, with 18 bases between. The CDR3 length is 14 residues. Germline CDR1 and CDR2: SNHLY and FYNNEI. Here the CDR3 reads CASRSPTGAGGYTF. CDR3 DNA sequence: TGTGCCAGCAGGTCTCCCACGGGGGCTGGTGGCTACACCTTC.

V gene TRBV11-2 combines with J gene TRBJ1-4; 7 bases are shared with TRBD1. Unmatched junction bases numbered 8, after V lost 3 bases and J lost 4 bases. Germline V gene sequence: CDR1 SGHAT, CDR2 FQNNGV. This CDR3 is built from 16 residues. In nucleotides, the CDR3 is TGTGCCAGCAGCTTCGTTGGGACAGTGATTAATGAAAAACTGTTTTTT. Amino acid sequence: CASSFVGTVINEKLFF.

CDR3 residues: CASSQQGVGSPLHF. CDR3 coding DNA: TGTGCCAGTAGTCAACAGGGAGTTGGGTCACCCCTCCACTTT. The rearrangement uses TRBV19 and TRBJ1-6, with D tentatively TRBD1 (6 bases). V was trimmed by 5 bases and J by 10 bases, leaving 15 bases between them. From germline, CDR1 is LNHDA and CDR2 SQIVND (reference sequence). CDR3 length: 14 amino acids.

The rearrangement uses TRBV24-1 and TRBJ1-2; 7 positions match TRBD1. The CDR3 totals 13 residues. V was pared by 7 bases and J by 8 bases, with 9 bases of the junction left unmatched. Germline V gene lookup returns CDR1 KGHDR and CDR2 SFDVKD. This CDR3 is CATRPDREGGYTF. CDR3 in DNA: TGTGCCACCAGGCCTGACAGGGAAGGGGGCTACACCTTC.

The CDR3 loop reads CASSMFNTEAFF. In nucleotides, the CDR3 is TGTGCCAGTAGTATGTTCAACACTGAAGCTTTCTTT. The V call is TRBV19, the J call TRBJ1-1; D not certain. V lost 3 bases to trimming and J lost 2 bases, with 4 bases between them. The CDR3 runs 12 residues. Germline V gene data show CDR1 as LNHDA and CDR2 as SQIVND (reference sequence).

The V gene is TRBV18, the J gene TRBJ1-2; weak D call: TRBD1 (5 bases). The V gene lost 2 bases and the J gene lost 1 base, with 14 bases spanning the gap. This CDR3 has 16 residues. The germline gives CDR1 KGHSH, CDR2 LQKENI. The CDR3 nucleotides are TGTGCCAGCTCACCATCGCAGGGAGGAAGTAACTATGGCTACACCTTC. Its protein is CASSPSQGGSNYGYTF.

CDR3 amino acids: CASSYGQYGYTF. DNA for the CDR3: TGTGCCAGCAGTTACGGGCAATATGGCTACACCTTC. This chain links TRBV6-5 with TRBJ1-2; D ambiguous. Trimming pared 2 bases from V and 5 bases from J, leaving 6 bases between. CDR3 length equals 12 residues. Germline CDR1 and CDR2: MNHEY and SVGAGI.

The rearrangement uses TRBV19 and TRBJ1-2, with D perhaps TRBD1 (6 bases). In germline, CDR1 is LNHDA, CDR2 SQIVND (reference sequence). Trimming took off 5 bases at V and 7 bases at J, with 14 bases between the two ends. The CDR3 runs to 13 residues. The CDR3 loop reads CASSSRGKRGYTF. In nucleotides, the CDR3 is TGTGCCAGTAGTTCCAGGGGAAAACGTGGCTACACCTTC. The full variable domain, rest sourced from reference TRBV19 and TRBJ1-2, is DGGITQSPKYLFRKEGQNVTLSCEQNLNHDAMYWYRQDPGQGLRLIYYSQIVNDFQKGDIAEGYSVSREKKESFPLTVTSAQKNPTAFYLCASSSRGKRGYTFGSGTRLTVV.

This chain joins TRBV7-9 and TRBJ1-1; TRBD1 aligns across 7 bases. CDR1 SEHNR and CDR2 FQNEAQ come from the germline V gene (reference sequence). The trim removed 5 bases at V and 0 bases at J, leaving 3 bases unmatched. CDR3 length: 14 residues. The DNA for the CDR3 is TGTGCCAGCAGCCAGGACAGGTTGAACACTGAAGCTTTCTTT. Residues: CASSQDRLNTEAFF.